The clone carrying this T cell receptor (beta chain) was observed a handful of times. Its target is not known. Via MiXCR, TCRdb re-called the 5' RACE reads, giving one row per CDR3 protein. Of 430,000 or so distinct CDR3 sequences in the sample, 20% to 25% were seen once. The CDR3 consists of 12 residues. Per germline, CDR1 SQVTM and CDR2 ANQGSEA. Trimming removed 7 bases at V and 8 bases at J, with 14 bases between. The data were obtained in a study of identical twins. Findings of the study overall: Without tracking the same donors, conclusions rested on cross-sectional statistical analysis. Twins' excess sharing was less marked for out-of-frame beta sequences.

These data are also associated with another study on T cells expressing NK-cell markers. Per that paper: Sequencing of TCR beta repertoires drew on sorted CD3+CD56+NKG2C+, CD3+CD56+NKG2C- and CD3+CD56-NKG2C+ T cells. It remained uncertain whether the expanded NKG2C+ T cell clones were specific for HCMV antigens.

What was sequenced was CD4+ T cells sorted from blood. The rearrangement links TRBV29-1 to TRBJ1-4, with D possibly matching TRBD1 (5 bases). This TCR derives from a woman younger than 35 in good health. CDR3 protein: CSAGTVSEKLFF. Here the CDR3 DNA reads TGCAGCGCCGGGACTGTGTCGGAAAAACTGTTTTTT.